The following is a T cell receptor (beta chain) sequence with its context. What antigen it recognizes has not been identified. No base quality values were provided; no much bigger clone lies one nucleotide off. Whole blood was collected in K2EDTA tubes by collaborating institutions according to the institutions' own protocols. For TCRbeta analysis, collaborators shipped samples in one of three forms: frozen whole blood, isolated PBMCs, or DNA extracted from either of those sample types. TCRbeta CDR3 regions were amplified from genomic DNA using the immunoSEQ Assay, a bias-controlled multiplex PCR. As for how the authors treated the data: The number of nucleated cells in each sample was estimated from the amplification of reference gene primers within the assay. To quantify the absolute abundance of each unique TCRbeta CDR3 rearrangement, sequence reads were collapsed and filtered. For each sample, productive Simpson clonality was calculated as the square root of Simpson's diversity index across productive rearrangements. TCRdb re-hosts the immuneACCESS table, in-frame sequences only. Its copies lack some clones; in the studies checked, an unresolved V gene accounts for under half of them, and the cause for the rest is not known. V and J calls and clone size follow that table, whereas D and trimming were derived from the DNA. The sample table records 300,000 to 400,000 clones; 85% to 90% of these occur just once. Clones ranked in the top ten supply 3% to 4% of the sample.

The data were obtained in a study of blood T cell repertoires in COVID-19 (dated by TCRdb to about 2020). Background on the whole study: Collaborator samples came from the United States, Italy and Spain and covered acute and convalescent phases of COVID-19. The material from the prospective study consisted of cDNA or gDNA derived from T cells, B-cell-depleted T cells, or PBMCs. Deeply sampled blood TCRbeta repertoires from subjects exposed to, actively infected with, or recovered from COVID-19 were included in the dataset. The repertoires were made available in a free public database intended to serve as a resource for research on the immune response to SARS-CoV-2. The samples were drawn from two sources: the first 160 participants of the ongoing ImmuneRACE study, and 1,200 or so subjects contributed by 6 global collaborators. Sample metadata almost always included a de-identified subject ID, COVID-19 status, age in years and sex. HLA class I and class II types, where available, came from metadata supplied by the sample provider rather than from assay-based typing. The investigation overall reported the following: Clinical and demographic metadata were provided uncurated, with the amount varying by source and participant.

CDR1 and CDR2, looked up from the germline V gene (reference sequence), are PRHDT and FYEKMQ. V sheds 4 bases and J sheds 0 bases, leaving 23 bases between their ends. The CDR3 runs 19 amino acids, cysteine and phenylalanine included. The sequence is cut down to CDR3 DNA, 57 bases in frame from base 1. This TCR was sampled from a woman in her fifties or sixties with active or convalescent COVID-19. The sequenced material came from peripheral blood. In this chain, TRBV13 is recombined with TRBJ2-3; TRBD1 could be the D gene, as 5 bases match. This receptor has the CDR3 CASSYTHGLGAPSTDTQYF. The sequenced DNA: TGTGCCAGCAGCTACACCCACGGGTTAGGGGCCCCTAGCACAGATACGCAGTATTTT.